The clone carrying this T cell receptor delta chain occurred a few times. The mismatch at residue 12 between this DNA's translation and the TCRdb protein of a much larger clone likely reflects a read error; the protein shown is translated from the DNA. Sequencing covered both gamma and delta TCR chains per sample. TCRdb repeated clone calling on the multiplex PCR reads with CATT. This repertoire shows tens of thousands of delta-chain clones, 1.7% found once; its top ten account for approximately 16%. The data derive from a study of γδ T cells in repeated Plasmodium falciparum infection. Study in general: The natural-infection arm compared Malian children under seasonal malaria with matched Australian children. Some Malian samples span acute malaria episodes; others come from no-transmission periods.

The TCR originated in a pool of human donors (malaria-infected and uninfected, not separated). The sequencing sample was made of gamma-delta T cells from blood.

The CDR3, as DNA: TGTGCTCTTGGGGAACTTTGGCCTTCCTCCAGAGCTGGGGACTCCCCCTACACCGATAAACTCATCTTT. Translation: CALGELWPSSRAGDSPYTDKLIF. This chain links TRDV1 with TRDJ1, with D possibly being TRDD2 (7 bases). Here the J gene was assigned by germline matching of the DNA, as TCRdb has none. Trimming cost V 0 bases and J 0 bases, with 32 bases left between them. This CDR3 has 23 amino acids. Germline CDR1 TSWWSYY, CDR2 QGS.